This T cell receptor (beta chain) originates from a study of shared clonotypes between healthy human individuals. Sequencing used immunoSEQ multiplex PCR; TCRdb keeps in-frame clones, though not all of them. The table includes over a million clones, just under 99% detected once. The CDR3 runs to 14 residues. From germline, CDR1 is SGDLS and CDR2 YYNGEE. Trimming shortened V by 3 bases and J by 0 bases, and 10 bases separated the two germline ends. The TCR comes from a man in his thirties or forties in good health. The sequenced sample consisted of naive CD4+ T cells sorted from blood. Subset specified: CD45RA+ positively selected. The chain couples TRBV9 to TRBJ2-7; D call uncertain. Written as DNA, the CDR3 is TGTGCCAGCAGCGGAACGGCCACCTCCTACGAGCAGTACTTC. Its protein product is CASSGTATSYEQYF.